The rows below give T cell receptor beta chains drawn from one sample of a study of identical twins. Each CDR3 protein is one row after TCRdb ran MiXCR on the 5' RACE reads. The sample lists 420,000 or so distinct CDR3 sequences, approximately 18% occurring once. What was sequenced was naive T cells sorted from blood. The receptor set was obtained from a man aged 50-59 years in good health. The CDR3 runs from the conserved cysteine through the conserved F or W. D genes are given only for firm matches. Clone size is given for some rows only: seen once, a few or many times, or a class if the clone is expanded.

d_call	v_call	j_call	clone_size	cdr3_length	cdr3_nt	cdr3_aa
NA	TRBV5-1	TRBJ2-7	few	11	TGCGCCAGCAGCTTCGGCCACGAGCAGTACTTC	CASSFGHEQYF
NA	TRBV4-2	TRBJ2-3	once	16	TGTGCCAGCAGCCTCCTAGGCGGGTCGGGAGTAAATACGCAGTATTTT	CASSLLGGSGVNTQYF
TRBD2	TRBV6-1	TRBJ2-1	few	15	TGTGCCAGCAGTGAAGTCGGGACTAGCGGGAATGAGCAGTTCTTC	CASSEVGTSGNEQFF
NA	TRBV20-1	TRBJ2-7	many	14	TGCAGTGCTAGAGACTGGCAGGGGGGATACGAGCAGTACTTC	CSARDWQGGYEQYF
TRBD2	TRBV9	TRBJ2-2	NA	17	TGTGCCAGCAGCGAGGCCCCCGGACTAGCGGGAACCGGGGAGCTGTTTTTT	CASSEAPGLAGTGELFF
NA	TRBV20-1	TRBJ1-2	NA	11	TGCAGTGCTAGACCAGATTATGGCTACACCTTC	CSARPDYGYTF
TRBD2	TRBV11-1	TRBJ2-1	many	18	TGTGCCAGCAGCTCTAGACGCTCAGCGGGAAGCTCCTACAATGAGCAGTTCTTC	CASSSRRSAGSSYNEQFF
NA	TRBV6-1	TRBJ2-2	many	14	TGTGCCAGCATAGAGGCTGGTCTCACCGGGGAGCTGTTTTTT	CASIEAGLTGELFF
TRBD2	TRBV20-1	TRBJ2-7	few	15	TGCAGTGCTAGAGATTTAGCTAGCGGGGGCGACGAGCAGTACTTC	CSARDLASGGDEQYF
TRBD2	TRBV28	TRBJ2-1	few	17	TGTGCCAGCAGTTGGGGGGGAGGGGATTTAGTAGGGAATGAGCAGTTCTTC	CASSWGGGDLVGNEQFF
TRBD1	TRBV2	TRBJ1-2	NA	14	TGTGCCAGCAGTGAAAGACAGGGAGGTTATGGCTACACCTTC	CASSERQGGYGYTF
NA	TRBV6-2/TRBV6-3	TRBJ1-3	many	15	TGTGCCAGCAGTCACCCGGCGGGCTCTGGAAACACCATATATTTT	CASSHPAGSGNTIYF
TRBD2	TRBV27	TRBJ2-1	NA	15	TGTGCCAGCAGTATGTTAGCGGGGGATGGGTATGAGCAGTTCTTC	CASSMLAGDGYEQFF
NA	TRBV5-1	TRBJ1-3	NA	15	TGCGCCAGCAGCTCAGATGGAGTCTCTGGAAACACCATATATTTT	CASSSDGVSGNTIYF
NA	TRBV12-3/TRBV12-4	TRBJ2-7	many	13	TGTGCCAGCAGTTTAGGGTTTAGGGGCGAGCAGTACTTC	CASSLGFRGEQYF
NA	TRBV6-2/TRBV6-3	TRBJ2-5	NA	11	TGTGCCAGCAGTCAGGGACAGACCCAGTACTTC	CASSQGQTQYF
TRBD1	TRBV20-1	TRBJ2-3	NA	15	TGCAGTGCTGCACCATCCGGGACAGGGGGATATACGCAGTATTTT	CSAAPSGTGGYTQYF
TRBD1	TRBV30	TRBJ1-1	NA	11	TGTGCCTGGAGTGTGACAGGGGAAGCTTTCTTT	CAWSVTGEAFF
TRBD1	TRBV5-1	TRBJ1-6	many	17	TGCGCCAGCAGCTTGGAGCCGGGGGCAGGGGGTAATTCACCCCTCCACTTT	CASSLEPGAGGNSPLHF
TRBD1	TRBV20-1	TRBJ1-2	many	14	TGCAGTGCTAGGTTGGGACAGGGGTACGATGGCTACACCTTC	CSARLGQGYDGYTF
TRBD1	TRBV9	TRBJ2-2	many	16	TGTGCCAGCAGCGTAGCCGGACAGGCGAACACCGGGGAGCTGTTTTTT	CASSVAGQANTGELFF
NA	TRBV12-3/TRBV12-4	TRBJ2-3	few	13	TGTGCCAGCAGTTCCGGTCCCGCAGATACGCAGTATTTT	CASSSGPADTQYF
NA	TRBV20-1	TRBJ2-7	few	14	TGCAGTGCTACGCAGCAGGGGTCCTCCTACGAGCAGTACTTC	CSATQQGSSYEQYF
TRBD2	TRBV20-1	TRBJ2-1	few	14	TGCAGTGCTAGAAGGAGCGGGGGGTACAATGAGCAGTTCTTC	CSARRSGGYNEQFF
NA	TRBV6-6	TRBJ2-1	NA	12	TGTGCCAGCAGTTGGGCGAAGAATGAGCAGTTCTTC	CASSWAKNEQFF
NA	TRBV5-1	TRBJ2-1	NA	14	TGCGCCAGCAGCTTCCCAGGGGTTTCAAATGAGCAGTTCTTC	CASSFPGVSNEQFF
TRBD1	TRBV28	TRBJ2-7	once	13	TGTGCCAGCAGTTTTTACAGGGGTACCGAGCAGTACTTC	CASSFYRGTEQYF
TRBD1	TRBV6-1	TRBJ1-1	NA	13	TGTGCCAGCTGGGACAGGGGGAACACTGAAGCTTTCTTT	CASWDRGNTEAFF
TRBD1	TRBV5-1	TRBJ2-7	many	14	TGCGCCAGCAGCTTATTGACAGGGTCCTACGAGCAGTACTTC	CASSLLTGSYEQYF
TRBD1	TRBV6-1	TRBJ2-7	many	14	TGTGCCAGCAATGAAGGGGGCAATGGTTACGAGCAGTACTTC	CASNEGGNGYEQYF
NA	TRBV20-1	TRBJ2-1	few	11	TGCAGTGCTATGGGCGGAGTGGAGCAGTTCTTC	CSAMGGVEQFF
TRBD1	TRBV6-2/TRBV6-3	TRBJ2-7	NA	15	TGTGCCAGCAGCACCTCCGGGACAGGGGCCTACGAGCAGTACTTC	CASSTSGTGAYEQYF
TRBD1	TRBV20-1	TRBJ2-7	many	15	TGCAGTGCTGTATCCTACCGGGACAGCTCCTACGAGCAGTACTTC	CSAVSYRDSSYEQYF
TRBD1	TRBV12-3/TRBV12-4	TRBJ1-1	NA	14	TGTGCCAGTGGGACAGGGCGGATGAACACTGAAGCTTTCTTT	CASGTGRMNTEAFF
NA	TRBV19	TRBJ2-1	NA	14	TGTGCCAGTAGCCCCGGACAGTACTACAATGAGCAGTTCTTC	CASSPGQYYNEQFF
NA	TRBV27	TRBJ2-3	NA	13	TGTGCCAGCAGCGACGTGTCTTGGGATACGCAGTATTTT	CASSDVSWDTQYF
NA	TRBV11-2	TRBJ2-3	many	18	TGTGCCAGCAGCTCCTCCCCCGGTCTAGCGACCACGGCAGATACGCAGTATTTT	CASSSSPGLATTADTQYF
NA	TRBV13	TRBJ2-6	few	15	TGTGCCAGCAGCCACCGGGGCTCTGGGGCCAACGTCCTGACTTTC	CASSHRGSGANVLTF
TRBD2	TRBV6-5	TRBJ2-1	NA	17	TGTGCCAGCAGTTACTACGGACTAGCGGGAGATTACAATGAGCAGTTCTTC	CASSYYGLAGDYNEQFF
TRBD2	TRBV29-1	TRBJ2-3	NA	14	TGCAGCGTTTCACCCCTCTATGGAGCGGGGGGGCAGTATTTT	CSVSPLYGAGGQYF
NA	TRBV2	TRBJ2-5	few	11	TGTGCCAGCAGTGAATACGAGACCCAGTACTTC	CASSEYETQYF
NA	TRBV4-3	TRBJ1-1	many	13	TGCGCCAGCAGCCACGGACCGAACACTGAAGCTTTCTTT	CASSHGPNTEAFF
TRBD2	TRBV9	TRBJ2-5	few	16	TGTGCCAGCAGCGCCAGACTAGCGGGAGGGCGGGAGACCCAGTACTTC	CASSARLAGGRETQYF
TRBD1	TRBV19	TRBJ2-2	NA	15	TGTGCCTCATTCCGGGGACAGGGTAACACCGGGGAGCTGTTTTTT	CASFRGQGNTGELFF
NA	TRBV7-2	TRBJ1-3	NA	15	TGTGCCAGCAGCAGGACAGACTCCTCTGGAAACACCATATATTTT	CASSRTDSSGNTIYF
TRBD2	TRBV11-1	TRBJ2-1	NA	17	TGTGCCAGCAGCTTAGGCGTGCTAGCGGGAGGTGGGAAAGAGCAGTTCTTC	CASSLGVLAGGGKEQFF
TRBD1	TRBV4-3	TRBJ2-5	many	15	TGCGCCAGCAGCCAAGATCCCAGGGGGCAAGAGACCCAGTACTTC	CASSQDPRGQETQYF
NA	TRBV10-3	TRBJ2-1	NA	14	TGTGCCACGCAGGGTGGGAGCTCCTACAATGAGCAGTTCTTC	CATQGGSSYNEQFF